Shown below are 29 T cell receptor beta chains from a single sample sequenced in a study of T cell responses to AZD1222 COVID-19 vaccine. Here immunoSEQ multiplex PCR was the method, and the copy in TCRdb shows in-frame clones only, minus some. The profile shows more than 100,000 clones, around 92% of them singletons. This material consisted of peripheral blood, taken 28 days after the second AZD1222 dose. The receptors were sampled from an adult who received the AZD1222 COVID-19 vaccine.

The V gene is TRBV28, the J gene TRBJ1-3, with D tentatively TRBD1 (5 bases). Trimming cost V 8 bases and J 3 bases, with 17 bases left between them. CDR1 MDHEN and CDR2 SYDVKM come from the germline V gene. CDR3 length: 15 residues. CDR3 amino acids: CASGTLRGSGNTIYF. The DNA for the CDR3 is TGTGCCAGCGGGACCTTACGCGGGAGTGGAAACACCATATATTTT.

The chain carries TRBV28 and TRBJ2-7, with TRBD1 as a possible D gene (5 bases). The CDR3 has 15 residues. V dropped 7 bases and J dropped 3 bases, with 19 bases sitting between them. In germline, CDR1 is MDHEN, CDR2 SYDVKM. This CDR3 reads CASNPRALGHYEQYF. In nucleotides, the CDR3 is TGTGCCAGCAATCCACGGGCCTTAGGACACTACGAGCAGTACTTC.

The chain employs TRBV14 and TRBJ2-7; the D is unclear. With 1 base removed from V and 2 bases from J, the gap between germline ends came to 12 bases. CDR3 size: 15 residues. Germline lookup yields CDR1 SGHDN and CDR2 FVKESK. The chain's CDR3 is CASSQGSHRTYEQYF. CDR3 bases: TGTGCCAGCAGCCAAGGTAGTCACAGAACCTACGAGCAGTACTTC.

The chain uses TRBV12-1 and TRBJ1-2. TRBV12-1 is a recognized pseudogene. The CDR3 loop spans 14 amino acids. CDR3 loop: CASSVLFPNYGYTF. The CDR3 DNA sequence: TGTGCCAGCAGCGTACTCTTCCCAAACTATGGCTACACCTTC.

The V gene is TRBV28, the J gene TRBJ1-1, with D unresolved. CDR3 length: 12 amino acids. The germline CDR1 and CDR2 sequences are MDHEN and SYDVKM. V was pared by 1 base and J by 6 bases, with 6 bases between. Written as DNA, the CDR3 is TGTGCCAGCAGTTTATTGAGGTCTGAAGCTTTCTTT. As protein: CASSLLRSEAFF. The full variable domain, its missing parts supplied by reference TRBV28 and TRBJ1-1, is DVKVTQSSRYLVKRTGEKVFLECVQDMDHENMFWYRQDPGLGLRLIYFSYDVKMKEKGDIPEGYSVSREKKERFSLILESASTNQTSMYLCASSLLRSEAFFGQGTRLTVV.

In its sample, this clone was seen a few times. This rearrangement joins TRBV5-4 to TRBJ2-3; no firm D call. Per the germline V gene, CDR1 is SGHNT and CDR2 is YYREEE (reference sequence). The CDR3 is 16 residues long. Deletions cut 1 base from V and 4 bases from J, with 16 bases between. CDR3 coding DNA: TGTGCCAGCAGCTTGAAGCAACGCCTTGGGGCAGATACGCAGTATTTT. As protein: CASSLKQRLGADTQYF. The entire variable domain, with the rest obtained from reference TRBV5-4 and TRBJ2-3, is as follows: ETGVTQSPTHLIKTRGQQVTLRCSSQSGHNTVSWYQQALGQGPQFIFQYYREEENGRGNFPPRFSGLQFPNYSSELNVNALELDDSALYLCASSLKQRLGADTQYFGPGTRLTVL.

J is TRBJ2-2 and V is TRBV7-9, with 8 bases fitting TRBD1. Germline-derived CDR1 and CDR2 are SEHNR and FQNEAQ (reference sequence). J was trimmed by 2 bases and V by 2 bases; bases with no gene match: 1. This CDR3 is built from 15 residues. CDR3 protein: CASSLQGANTGELFF. In DNA, the CDR3 is TGTGCCAGCAGCTTACAGGGGGCTAACACCGGGGAGCTGTTTTTT.

The rearrangement links TRBV3-1 (or the pseudogene TRBV3-2) to TRBJ2-1, with D unresolved. Germline V gene data show CDR1 as LGHDT and CDR2 as YNNKEL (reference sequence). The V gene lost 5 bases and the J gene lost 3 bases, with 2 bases spanning the gap. This CDR3 contains 11 residues. The DNA for the CDR3 is TGTGCCAGCAGCGACTACAATGAGCAGTTCTTC. Translation: CASSDYNEQFF.

This clone is a singleton in its sample. J is TRBJ1-2 and V is TRBV11-2; D possibly corresponds to TRBD1 (5 bases). The CDR3 has 15 residues. Looked up from germline, CDR1 is SGHAT and CDR2 is FQNNGV. Trimming shortened V by 1 base and J by 4 bases, and 13 bases separated the two germline ends. The CDR3 region is CASSLGAGDSYGYTF. DNA for the CDR3: TGTGCCAGCAGCTTAGGAGCGGGGGATAGCTATGGCTACACCTTC.

This chain links TRBV29-1 with TRBJ2-2; a weak D match, TRBD1 (5 bases). Trimming took off 0 bases at V and 2 bases at J, with 16 bases between the two ends. Germline CDR1 is SQVTM and CDR2 is ANQGSEA. The CDR3 is 17 residues long. Here the CDR3 reads CSVEEGRGAGNTGELFF. CDR3 bases: TGCAGCGTTGAAGAAGGAAGGGGCGCCGGAAACACCGGGGAGCTGTTTTTT.

The chain couples TRBV11-2 to TRBJ2-1; no clear D. This CDR3 spans 14 amino acids. Germline V gene lookup returns CDR1 SGHAT and CDR2 FQNNGV. V lost 2 bases and J lost 6, with 11 bases in between. This chain's CDR3 is CASSLWPSPNEQFF. DNA of the CDR3: TGTGCCAGCAGCTTATGGCCCTCCCCCAATGAGCAGTTCTTC.

The chain uses TRBV29-1 and TRBJ1-1; D call uncertain. The CDR3 totals 13 residues. V was pared by 7 bases and J by 0 bases, with 12 bases between. The V gene's germline CDR1 is SQVTM and CDR2 ANQGSEA. The CDR3 reads CSAVSTLNTEAFF. DNA for the CDR3: TGCAGCGCAGTATCCACTTTGAACACTGAAGCTTTCTTT. The whole variable domain, filled in from reference TRBV29-1 and TRBJ1-1, reads SAVISQKPSRDICQRGTSLTIQCQVDSQVTMMFWYRQQPGQSLTLIATANQGSEATYESGFVIDKFPISRPNLTFSTLTVSNMSPEDSSIYLCSAVSTLNTEAFFGQGTRLTVV.

The chain links TRBV29-1 to TRBJ2-1; 8 positions agree with TRBD1. CDR1 is SQVTM, CDR2 ANQGSEA, per germline. V shed 7 bases and J 14 bases; nucleotides not matched to a gene: 22. There are 15 residues in the CDR3. The CDR3 is CSAILLDRATDDEFF. DNA of the CDR3: TGCAGCGCGATACTCTTGGACAGGGCGACCGATGATGAGTTCTTC.

The J gene is TRBJ1-5, the V gene TRBV7-9; the D gene is possibly TRBD1 (5 bases). CDR3 size: 17 residues. Germline assignment: CDR1 SEHNR and CDR2 FQNEAQ (reference sequence). V was cut by 5 bases and J by 2 bases, with 19 bases left in between. This chain's CDR3 is CASSLGIPGPRNQPQHF. In DNA form, the CDR3 reads TGTGCCAGCAGCCTGGGGATTCCAGGGCCCCGCAATCAGCCCCAGCATTTT.

The chain is built from TRBV11-2 and TRBJ2-7; weak D call: TRBD2 (5 bases). V lost 5 bases and J 2 bases, leaving 13 bases between the germline ends. In germline, CDR1 is SGHAT, CDR2 FQNNGV. The CDR3 runs to 14 residues. CDR3 nucleotides: TGTGCCAGCAGCCCCCGACTGGGAGCCTACGAGCAGTACTTC. Protein: CASSPRLGAYEQYF.

The chain combines TRBV28 with TRBJ2-5; no clear D. Germline CDR1 and CDR2: MDHEN and SYDVKM. The CDR3 is made up of 13 amino acids. The V end lost 7 bases, the J end lost 6 bases, and 15 bases lay between the germline ends. The DNA for the CDR3 is TGTGCCAGCAATCCCCCCCCCAGCCAGACCCAGTACTTC. Encoded protein: CASNPPPSQTQYF.

The rearrangement joins TRBV5-4 to TRBJ1-2; D gene unclear. The germline V gene has CDR1 SGHNT and CDR2 YYREEE (reference sequence). The CDR3 is 15 residues long. V was trimmed by 0 bases and J by 3 bases, leaving 12 bases between them. The DNA for the CDR3 is TGTGCCAGCAGCTTGGTTCGGGCGGATCACTATGGCTACACCTTC. Translated: CASSLVRADHYGYTF.

V is TRBV2 and J is TRBJ1-4; TRBD1 agrees at 10 bases. The junction had 4 bases not matched to a gene; V was cut back by 6 bases and J by 6 bases. From germline, CDR1 is SNHLY and CDR2 FYNNEI. This CDR3 is 14 amino acids long. The CDR3 nucleotides are TGTGCCAGCAGCTCGGGACAGGGGTATGAAAAACTGTTTTTT. Protein sequence: CASSSGQGYEKLFF.

This sequence joins TRBV11-2 and TRBJ2-1; possibly TRBD2 for D (6 bases). Germline lookup yields CDR1 SGHAT and CDR2 FQNNGV. This CDR3 spans 14 amino acids. Trimming left V 5 bases short and J 4 bases short, with 12 bases between. CDR3 sequence: CASSAGLRYNEQFF. DNA for the CDR3: TGTGCCAGCAGCGCGGGACTCCGATACAATGAGCAGTTCTTC.

The V and J genes are TRBV5-1 and TRBJ2-5, with 9 positions matching TRBD2. The germline V gene has CDR1 SGHRS and CDR2 YFSETQ. The junction had 10 bases not matched to a gene; V was cut back by 2 bases and J by 5 bases. CDR3 length equals 16 residues. The CDR3 region has the DNA TGCGCCAGCAGCTTCGCTTCAGCGGGGGGCGGGGAGACCCAGTACTTC. Its translation: CASSFASAGGGETQYF.

The rearrangement links TRBV28 to TRBJ1-1; D not certain. CDR3 length: 14 residues. Trimming took off 6 bases at V and 2 bases at J, with 13 bases between the two ends. Germline V gene lookup returns CDR1 MDHEN and CDR2 SYDVKM. The CDR3 region has the DNA TGTGCCAGCAGCATCCGGACTATCAACACTGAAGCTTTCTTT. Protein product: CASSIRTINTEAFF.

The rearrangement links TRBV20-1 to TRBJ1-1; unclear D gene. V lost 7 bases to trimming and J lost 1 base, with 7 bases between them. From germline, CDR1 is DFQATT and CDR2 SNEGSKA (reference sequence). This CDR3 has 11 amino acids. CDR3 sequence (DNA): TGCAGTGTTCCGGCGAACACTGAAGCTTTCTTT. Translation gives CSVPANTEAFF.

V is TRBV19 and J is TRBJ1-1; D gene ambiguous. Germline assignment: CDR1 LNHDA and CDR2 SQIVND (reference sequence). The CDR3 covers 12 residues. Trimming shortened V by 6 bases and J by 3 bases, and 8 bases separated the two germline ends. The CDR3 protein is CASRDPYTEAFF. Written as DNA, the CDR3 is TGTGCCAGTAGAGACCCGTACACTGAAGCTTTCTTT.

This sequence joins TRBV7-9 and TRBJ1-2; 8 bases are shared with TRBD1. V gave up 7 bases and J gave up 0 bases; unmatched junction bases: 25. Per the germline V gene, CDR1 is SEHNR and CDR2 is FQNEAQ (reference sequence). The CDR3 consists of 21 residues. The CDR3 nucleotides read TGTGCCAGCACCCCAGGGGCTGGACAGGGTTTTCTACTGTCTGCTAACTATGGCTACACCTTC. This sequence encodes CASTPGAGQGFLLSANYGYTF.

The chain joins TRBV18 to TRBJ1-1; D is possibly TRBD1 (6 bases). The CDR3 totals 15 residues. Germline CDR1 and CDR2: KGHSH and LQKENI. V was cut by 3 bases and J by 2 bases, with 13 bases left in between. CDR3: CASSPGAVGNTEAFF. DNA of the CDR3: TGTGCCAGCTCACCGGGGGCCGTGGGAAACACTGAAGCTTTCTTT.

The gene calls are TRBV6-6 and TRBJ2-7, with 8 bases aligning to TRBD1. V shed 7 bases, J shed 2 bases, and the junction held 7 bases outside the gene matches. The CDR3 runs 14 residues. Germline CDR1 reads MNHNY; CDR2 reads SVGAGI (reference sequence). This CDR3 is CASTKDRAAYEQYF. The CDR3 DNA sequence: TGTGCCAGCACCAAGGACAGGGCGGCCTACGAGCAGTACTTC.

A few counts support this clone. This chain connects TRBV15 to TRBJ1-1; D not certain. The V end was cut by 3 bases, the J end by 2 bases, with 10 bases between. Germline CDR1 is LNHNV and CDR2 is YYDKDF (reference sequence). The CDR3 length is 14 residues. This CDR3 reads CATSRALPNTEAFF. The CDR3 bases are TGTGCCACCAGCAGGGCACTGCCCAACACTGAAGCTTTCTTT.

In this sample, this clone turned up once. The chain joins TRBV3-1 (or the pseudogene TRBV3-2) to TRBJ2-6, with D maybe TRBD1 (6 bases). Germline CDR1 reads LGHDT; CDR2 reads YNNKEL (reference sequence). The V and J ends lost 0 bases and 2 bases respectively, with 11 bases between them. CDR3 size: 17 residues. The CDR3 reads CASSQEGAFTGANVLTF. CDR3 coding DNA: TGTGCCAGCAGCCAAGAGGGGGCTTTTACTGGGGCCAACGTCCTGACTTTC.

The rearrangement links TRBV28 to TRBJ2-5; TRBD1 might be the D (6 bases). CDR1 and CDR2 (germline): MDHEN, SYDVKM. V lost 4 bases and J lost 5, with 14 bases in between. This CDR3 is 14 amino acids long. In DNA, the CDR3 is TGTGCCAGCAGTTACCTCCACAGGGCCGAGACCCAGTACTTC. Encoded protein: CASSYLHRAETQYF.